The 32 T cell receptor beta chains reported below all come from one sample, sequenced in a study of blood T cell repertoires in COVID-19. Sequencing used immunoSEQ multiplex PCR; TCRdb keeps in-frame clones, though not all of them. The table lists 300,000 to 350,000 clones, more than 85% of them singletons. The material sequenced was PBMCs or T cells enriched from blood (not recorded which). Every receptor here comes from a woman younger than 45 who had been exposed to COVID-19.

V usage is TRBV7-9 and J usage is TRBJ1-6; 9 nucleotides match TRBD1. Germline CDR1 is SEHNR and CDR2 is FQNEAQ (reference sequence). The CDR3 has 14 amino acids. V lost 3 bases to trimming and J lost 11 bases; unmatched junction nucleotides: 5. The CDR3 region has the DNA TGTGCCAGCAGCTTCCGACAGGGGGAAACACCCCTCCACTTT. Protein sequence: CASSFRQGETPLHF. The full variable domain, completed using reference TRBV7-9 and TRBJ1-6, is DTGVSQNPRHKITKRGQNVTFRCDPISEHNRLYWYRQTLGQGPEFLTYFQNEAQLEKSRLLSDRFSAERPKGSFSTLEIQRTEQGDSAMYLCASSFRQGETPLHFGNGTRLTVT.

This clone was seen only a few times. The chain couples TRBV12-3 or TRBV12-4 to TRBJ2-5; TRBD1 matches 9 bases. The CDR3 totals 13 residues. J gave up 4 bases and V 3 bases, and 0 bases lay outside the gene matches. The CDR3 nucleotides are TGTGCCAGCAGTTTGACAGGGGGAGAGACCCAGTACTTC. It translates to CASSLTGGETQYF.

This sequence joins TRBV7-9 and TRBJ2-7, with D possibly being TRBD1 (6 bases). V was clipped by 5 bases and J by 2 bases, with 16 bases between them. The CDR3 runs 15 residues. Germline assignment: CDR1 SEHNR and CDR2 FQNEAQ (reference sequence). The CDR3 DNA follows: TGTGCCAGCAGCGCGTGGACAGTCAACCCCTACGAGCAGTACTTC. This codes for CASSAWTVNPYEQYF.

This chain links TRBV5-1 with TRBJ1-1, with a possible D match to TRBD1 (6 bases). The CDR3 loop spans 15 amino acids. Germline lookup yields CDR1 SGHRS and CDR2 YFSETQ. Trimming took off 3 bases at V and 4 bases at J, with 16 bases between the two ends. CDR3 sequence reads: CASSSRGRGSTEAFF. The CDR3 DNA sequence: TGCGCCAGCAGCTCCCGAGGGAGGGGGTCCACTGAAGCTTTCTTT. The complete variable domain, with remaining parts taken from reference TRBV5-1 and TRBJ1-1, reads KAGVTQTPRYLIKTRGQQVTLSCSPISGHRSVSWYQQTPGQGLQFLFEYFSETQRNKGNFPGRFSGRQFSNSRSEMNVSTLELGDSALYLCASSSRGRGSTEAFFGQGTRLTVV.

The rearrangement uses TRBV3-1 (or the pseudogene TRBV3-2) and TRBJ1-5, with D possibly TRBD1 on 6 matching bases. The germline V and J ends were trimmed by 5 bases and 1 base, with 9 bases remaining between them. This CDR3 contains 14 residues. In germline, CDR1 is LGHDT, CDR2 YNNKEL (reference sequence). The CDR3 sequence: CASSRTVSNQPQHF. In nucleotides, the CDR3 is TGTGCCAGCAGCAGGACAGTAAGCAATCAGCCCCAGCATTTT.

The chain is built from TRBV28 and TRBJ2-1, with 10 positions matching TRBD1. Trimming cost V 4 bases and J 5 bases; bases outside gene matches: 14. CDR1 MDHEN and CDR2 SYDVKM come from the germline V gene. The CDR3 is 18 amino acids. CDR3 region: CASSSRTNRDRGHNEQFF. CDR3 DNA sequence: TGTGCCAGCAGTTCCCGCACAAACCGGGACAGGGGCCACAATGAGCAGTTCTTC.

A few counts support this clone. The V and J genes are TRBV29-1 and TRBJ2-2, with D possibly matching TRBD1 (7 bases). CDR3 length equals 15 residues. V was trimmed by 1 base and J by 4 bases, leaving 13 bases between them. Germline lookup yields CDR1 SQVTM and CDR2 ANQGSEA. The CDR3 DNA is TGCAGCGTTGAAGGGGCAGGGGGGATCACCGGGGAGCTGTTTTTT. As protein: CSVEGAGGITGELFF.

J is TRBJ2-7 and V is TRBV19; 8 bases are shared with TRBD1. In germline, CDR1 is LNHDA, CDR2 SQIVND (reference sequence). The CDR3 is 14 amino acids. The V segment lost 7 bases and the J segment 5 bases; nucleotides outside the gene matches: 10. In nucleotides, the CDR3 is TGTGCCAGTATAGGAGGACAGGGAGTCCACGAGCAGTACTTC. Translation: CASIGGQGVHEQYF.

V gene TRBV19 combines with J gene TRBJ2-1, with TRBD1 matching over 7 bases. V trimming: 4 bases; J trimming: 0 bases; junction bases outside the gene matches: 9. This CDR3 has 17 amino acids. Germline assignment: CDR1 LNHDA and CDR2 SQIVND (reference sequence). The DNA of the CDR3 is TGTGCCAGTAGTAATAGGCACAGGGGAAGCTCCTACAATGAGCAGTTCTTC. This translates into CASSNRHRGSSYNEQFF.

The chain joins TRBV5-6 to TRBJ2-5, with D unresolved. Germline CDR1 and CDR2: SGHDT and YYEEEE. V was cut by 1 base and J by 1 base, with 5 bases left in between. The CDR3 consists of 13 residues. This CDR3 is CASSLPSQETQYF. In DNA form, the CDR3 reads TGTGCCAGCAGCTTGCCTAGCCAAGAGACCCAGTACTTC.

CDR3 nucleotides: TGTGCCAGCAGCCCTAGACAGGGGGCGCAAAGTGGCTACACCTTC. Translation: CASSPRQGAQSGYTF. The chain links TRBV7-8 to TRBJ1-2, with 10 bases that match TRBD1. J lost 7 bases, V lost 5 bases, and 10 bases had no gene match. Germline V gene lookup returns CDR1 SGHVS and CDR2 FQNEAQ. The CDR3 has 15 residues.

This chain links TRBV11-2 with TRBJ2-1; D not resolved. Germline V gives CDR1 SGHAT, CDR2 FQNNGV. The V and J ends lost 7 bases and 0 bases respectively, with 7 bases between them. CDR3 length equals 13 residues. DNA for the CDR3: TGTGCCAGCACACCGAGCTCCTACAATGAGCAGTTCTTC. Translating gives CASTPSSYNEQFF.

This chain links TRBV7-2 with TRBJ2-7; perhaps TRBD2 as D (6 bases). Per germline, CDR1 SGHTA and CDR2 FQGNSA. The CDR3 is 15 residues long. Trimming stripped 0 bases from V and 1 base from J, with 10 bases between. CDR3 sequence: CASSLAGGPSYEQYF. Here the CDR3 DNA reads TGTGCCAGCAGCTTAGCCGGGGGACCTTCCTACGAGCAGTACTTC. Variable domain in full (rest from reference TRBV7-2 and TRBJ2-7): GAGVSQSPSNKVTEKGKDVELRCDPISGHTALYWYRQSLGQGLEFLIYFQGNSAPDKSGLPSDRFSAERTGGSVSTLTIQRTQQEDSAVYLCASSLAGGPSYEQYFGPGTRLTVT.

The V and J genes are TRBV4-2 and TRBJ2-7; weak D call: TRBD2 (6 bases). With 3 bases removed from V and 0 bases from J, the gap between germline ends came to 12 bases. The germline V gene encodes CDR1 LGHNA and CDR2 YNFKEQ. There are 15 residues in the CDR3. The CDR3 DNA sequence: TGTGCCAGCAGCCAGGAGGTGGAGGGCTCCTACGAGCAGTACTTC. Translating it yields CASSQEVEGSYEQYF.

The chain combines TRBV13 with TRBJ1-1; no reliable D call. CDR3 length equals 14 residues. Germline CDR1 reads PRHDT; CDR2 reads FYEKMQ (reference sequence). With 6 bases removed from V and 0 bases from J, the gap between germline ends came to 11 bases. In DNA, the CDR3 is TGTGCCAGCAGTCTTATAAACATGAACACTGAAGCTTTCTTT. Protein product: CASSLINMNTEAFF.

The chain links TRBV24-1 to TRBJ2-1; 10 bases match TRBD2. CDR1 and CDR2 from the germline V gene are KGHDR and SFDVKD. The CDR3 covers 16 residues. Unmatched junction bases numbered 8, after V lost 3 bases and J lost 7 bases. The CDR3 sequence: CATSDPSGGAKNEQFF. For the CDR3, the DNA is TGTGCCACCAGTGATCCGAGCGGGGGGGCAAAAAATGAGCAGTTCTTC.

The chain uses TRBV28 and TRBJ2-5; unclear D gene. V lost 6 bases to trimming and J lost 5 bases, with 10 bases between them. CDR3 length: 12 residues. The germline CDR1 and CDR2 sequences are MDHEN and SYDVKM. In DNA form, the CDR3 reads TGTGCCAGCAGGAACATCGGGGAGACCCAGTACTTC. Protein: CASRNIGETQYF.

The chain recombines TRBV7-2 with TRBJ2-5, with D possibly being TRBD2 (5 bases). The length of the CDR3 is 16 residues. Trimming removed 4 bases at V and 2 bases at J, with 17 bases between. Germline assignment: CDR1 SGHTA and CDR2 FQGNSA. CDR3 DNA: TGTGCCAGCAGCTCCCGGGCCGGGATCAATCAAGAGACCCAGTACTTC. As protein: CASSSRAGINQETQYF. The whole variable domain, remainder taken from reference TRBV7-2 and TRBJ2-5, is GAGVSQSPSNKVTEKGKDVELRCDPISGHTALYWYRQSLGQGLEFLIYFQGNSAPDKSGLPSDRFSAERTGGSVSTLTIQRTQQEDSAVYLCASSSRAGINQETQYFGPGTRLLVL.

The rearrangement joins TRBV19 to TRBJ2-7; 7 positions agree with TRBD1. V was clipped by 1 base and J by 3 bases; unmatched bases: 3. Germline values: CDR1 LNHDA, CDR2 SQIVND (reference sequence). CDR3 length: 14 amino acids. DNA of the CDR3: TGTGCCAGTAGTATAGCGGCAGGGGGCTACGAGCAGTACTTC. The encoded protein is CASSIAAGGYEQYF.

This chain uses TRBV9 with TRBJ1-5, with a possible D match to TRBD1 (5 bases). V was clipped by 3 bases and J by 3 bases, with 10 bases between them. Germline loops: CDR1 SGDLS, CDR2 YYNGEE. The CDR3 runs 14 residues. The CDR3 nucleotides are TGTGCCAGCAGCGCATGGGGGGACAATCAGCCCCAGCATTTT. It is translated as CASSAWGDNQPQHF.

CDR3 residues: CASSQRDRPRGQPQHF. The CDR3 DNA reads as TGCGCCAGCAGCCAACGGGACAGACCGCGGGGCCAGCCCCAGCATTTT. The rearrangement links TRBV4-1 to TRBJ1-5; TRBD1 matches 7 bases. The CDR3 runs 16 residues. The J segment lost 7 bases and the V segment lost 2 bases, leaving 11 bases of the junction unmatched. The germline gives CDR1 MGHRA, CDR2 YSYEKL.

J is TRBJ2-5 and V is TRBV4-2; TRBD1 agrees at 8 bases. This CDR3 region has 15 residues. The V and J ends lost 4 bases and 2 bases, in that order; junction bases with no gene match: 6. Germline-derived CDR1 and CDR2 are LGHNA and YNFKEQ. The CDR3 is CASSRLDRGQETQYF. The CDR3 bases are TGTGCCAGCAGCCGACTAGACAGGGGACAAGAGACCCAGTACTTC.

The chain is built from TRBV5-1 and TRBJ1-3; D unclear. The V end lost 4 bases, the J end lost 0 bases, and 14 bases lay between the germline ends. Germline CDR1 SGHRS, CDR2 YFSETQ. CDR3 size: 16 residues. The CDR3 DNA reads as TGCGCCAGCAGCGCTGCCCGACGGAGCTCTGGAAACACCATATATTTT. This codes for CASSAARRSSGNTIYF.

The chain has TRBV29-1 and TRBJ1-1; 11 bases agree with TRBD1. V dropped 6 bases and J dropped 2; count of bases not matched to a gene: 5. Germline V lookup: CDR1 SQVTM, CDR2 ANQGSEA. The CDR3 consists of 14 residues. In DNA, the CDR3 is TGCAGCGTGAGGGGACAGGGGGTCAACACTGAAGCTTTCTTT. Translating it yields CSVRGQGVNTEAFF.

This clone was observed once. The chain joins TRBV11-3 to TRBJ1-2; weak D call: TRBD1 (5 bases). The CDR3 spans 16 residues. Germline V gene lookup returns CDR1 SGHNT and CDR2 YENEEA. The V end lost 6 bases, the J end lost 6 bases, and 23 bases lay between the germline ends. The CDR3 nucleotides read TGTGCCAGCAGTCAACCGGGGGAGGTGTTCCCCCATGGCTACACCTTC. Amino acid sequence: CASSQPGEVFPHGYTF.

In its sample, this clone was seen a few times. This sequence joins TRBV9 and TRBJ2-5; no definite D call. The V and J ends lost 0 bases and 4 bases respectively, with 7 bases between them. This CDR3 is built from 13 residues. The germline V gene has CDR1 SGDLS and CDR2 YYNGEE. CDR3 in DNA: TGTGCCAGCAGCGTAGATCACTTAGAGACCCAGTACTTC. This encodes CASSVDHLETQYF.

The CDR3 here is CASSKEHRGQTYSNQPQHF. The CDR3 coding sequence is TGTGCCAGCAGCAAAGAGCACAGGGGGCAGACCTATAGCAATCAGCCCCAGCATTTT. The chain is built from TRBV21-1 and TRBJ1-5; no DNA check was done on the table's D call, TRBD1. TRBV21-1 is given as a pseudogene. The CDR3 loop spans 19 amino acids.

This clone has more than one count but fewer than ten. This chain joins TRBV19 and TRBJ1-1; TRBD1 agrees at 7 bases. The CDR3 is 13 amino acids. The V gene's germline CDR1 is LNHDA and CDR2 SQIVND (reference sequence). The J segment lost 1 base and the V segment lost 4 bases, leaving 0 bases of the junction unmatched. The CDR3, as DNA: TGTGCCAGTAGTAGACAGGGGAACACTGAAGCTTTCTTT. Encoded protein: CASSRQGNTEAFF.

The chain uses TRBV29-1 and TRBJ1-6; TRBD1 might be the D (5 bases). V was pared by 6 bases and J by 7 bases, with 16 bases between. This CDR3 spans 14 amino acids. CDR1 and CDR2 (germline): SQVTM, ANQGSEA. For the CDR3, the DNA is TGCAGCGTCGCGGAGGGGCAGAGGAATTCACCCCTCCACTTT. This codes for CSVAEGQRNSPLHF.

V usage is TRBV4-3 and J usage is TRBJ2-2, with D perhaps TRBD2 (7 bases). Trimming removed 4 bases at V and 6 bases at J, with 18 bases between. In germline, CDR1 is LGHNA, CDR2 YSLEER. The CDR3 covers 16 residues. CDR3 in amino acids: CASSPGRDTPPGELFF. For the CDR3, the DNA is TGCGCCAGCAGCCCTGGGAGGGACACCCCCCCCGGGGAGCTGTTTTTT.

V gene TRBV10-3 combines with J gene TRBJ2-1; maybe TRBD2 (6 bases). V shed 6 bases and J shed 12 bases, with 18 bases lying between them. Germline CDR1 is ENHRY and CDR2 is SYGVKD. This CDR3 is 13 amino acids long. CDR3 DNA: TGTGCCATCAGGACGGGGGACCAAGGCGGGCAGTTCTTC. It is translated as CAIRTGDQGGQFF.

The rearrangement joins TRBV6-5 to TRBJ1-1, with a possible D match to TRBD1 (5 bases). CDR1 and CDR2 from the germline V gene are MNHEY and SVGAGI. V lost 6 bases and J lost 6, with 17 bases in between. The CDR3 extends over 14 amino acids. Here the CDR3 DNA reads TGTGCCAGCAGCGCCGCAGGGTTGTTTTCTGAAGCTTTCTTT. It encodes CASSAAGLFSEAFF.